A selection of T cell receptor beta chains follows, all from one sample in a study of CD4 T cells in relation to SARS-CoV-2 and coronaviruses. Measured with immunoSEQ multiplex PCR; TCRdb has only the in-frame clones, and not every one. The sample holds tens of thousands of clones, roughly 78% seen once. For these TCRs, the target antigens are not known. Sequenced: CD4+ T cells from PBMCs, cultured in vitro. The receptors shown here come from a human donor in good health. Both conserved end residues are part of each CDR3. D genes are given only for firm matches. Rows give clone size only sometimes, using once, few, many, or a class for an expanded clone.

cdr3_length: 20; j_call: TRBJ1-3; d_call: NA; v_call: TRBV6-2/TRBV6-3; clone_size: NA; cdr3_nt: TGTGCCAGCAGTTTAAGCCCAGGACGGCGAAGGCGCAATTCTGGAAACACCATATATTTT; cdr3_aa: CASSLSPGRRRRNSGNTIYF
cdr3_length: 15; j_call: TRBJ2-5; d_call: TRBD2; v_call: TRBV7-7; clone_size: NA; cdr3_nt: TGTGCTAGCAGCTTAGCGGGACACCCTCAAGAGACCCAGTACTTC; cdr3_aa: CASSLAGHPQETQYF
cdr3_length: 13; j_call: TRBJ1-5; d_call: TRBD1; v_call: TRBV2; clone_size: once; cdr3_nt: TGTGCCAGCAGTAATGACAGGGACCAGCCCCAGCATTTT; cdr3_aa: CASSNDRDQPQHF
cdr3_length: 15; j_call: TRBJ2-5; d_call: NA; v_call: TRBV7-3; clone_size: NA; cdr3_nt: TGTGCCAGCAGCTTAACGGGGGCTAGGTTGCAGACCCAGTACTTC; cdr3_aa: CASSLTGARLQTQYF
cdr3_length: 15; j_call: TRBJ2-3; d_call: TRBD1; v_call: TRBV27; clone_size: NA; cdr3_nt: TGTGCCAGCAGTCCGGGACAGGGAGGCACAGATACGCAGTATTTT; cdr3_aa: CASSPGQGGTDTQYF
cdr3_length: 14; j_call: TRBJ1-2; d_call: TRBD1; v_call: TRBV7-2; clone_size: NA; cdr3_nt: TGTGCCAGCAGCCGCGCGCAGGGGGCCGGAGGCTACACCTTC; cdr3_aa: CASSRAQGAGGYTF
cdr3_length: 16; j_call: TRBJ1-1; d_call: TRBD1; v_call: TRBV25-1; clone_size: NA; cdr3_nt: TGTGCCAGCTCGTCCCGGGACAGGGGGCTGGGGTCTGAAGCTTTCTTT; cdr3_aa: CASSSRDRGLGSEAFF
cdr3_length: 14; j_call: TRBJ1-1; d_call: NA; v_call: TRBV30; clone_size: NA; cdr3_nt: TGTGCCTGGAGTGGCGCAGGGACAAGCGATGAAGCTTTCTTT; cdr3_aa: CAWSGAGTSDEAFF
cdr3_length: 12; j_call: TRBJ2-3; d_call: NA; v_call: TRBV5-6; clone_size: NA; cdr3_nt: TGTGCCAGCAGCGCTGGAGGAGATACGCAGTATTTT; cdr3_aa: CASSAGGDTQYF
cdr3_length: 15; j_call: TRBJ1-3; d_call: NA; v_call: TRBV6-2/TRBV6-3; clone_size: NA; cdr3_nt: TGTGCCAGCAGTTACACAAAGGACAGCGGAAACACCATATATTTT; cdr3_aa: CASSYTKDSGNTIYF
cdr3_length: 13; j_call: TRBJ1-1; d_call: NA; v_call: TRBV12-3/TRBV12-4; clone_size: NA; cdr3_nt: TGTGCCAGCAGTTTAAGGACAGACACTGAAGCTTTCTTT; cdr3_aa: CASSLRTDTEAFF
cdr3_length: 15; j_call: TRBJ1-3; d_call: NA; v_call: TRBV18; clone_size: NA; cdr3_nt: TGTGCCAGCTCACCACGGGACACCTCTGGAAACACCATATATTTT; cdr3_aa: CASSPRDTSGNTIYF
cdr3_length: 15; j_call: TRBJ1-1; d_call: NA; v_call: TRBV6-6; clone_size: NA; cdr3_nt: TGTGCCAGCAGTTTAATGGGCAGGGAAGCGGGAGAAGCTTTCTTT; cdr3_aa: CASSLMGREAGEAFF
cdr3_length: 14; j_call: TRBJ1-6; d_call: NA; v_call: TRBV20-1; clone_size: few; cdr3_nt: TGCAGTGCTAGTAGCAGCCACTATAATTCACCCCTCCACTTT; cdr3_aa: CSASSSHYNSPLHF
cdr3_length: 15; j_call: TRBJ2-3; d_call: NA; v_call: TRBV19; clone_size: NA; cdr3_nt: TGTGCCAGTAGTGTCAGGCACCAGGGACCAGATACGCAGTATTTT; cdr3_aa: CASSVRHQGPDTQYF
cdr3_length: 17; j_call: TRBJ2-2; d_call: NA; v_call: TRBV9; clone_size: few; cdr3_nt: TGTGCCAGCAGCGTAGGGAGGGCAGGGAGGCGAACCGGGGAGCTGTTTTTT; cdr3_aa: CASSVGRAGRRTGELFF
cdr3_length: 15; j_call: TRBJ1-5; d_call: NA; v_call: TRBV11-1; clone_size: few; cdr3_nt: TGTGCCAGCAGCTTAGGGCCGGGTAGCAATCAGCCCCAGCATTTT; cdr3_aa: CASSLGPGSNQPQHF
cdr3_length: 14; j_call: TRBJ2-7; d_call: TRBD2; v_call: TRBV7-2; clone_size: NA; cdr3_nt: TGTGCCAGTGCCGGGACTAGCGGGAGAGGAGAGCAGTACTTC; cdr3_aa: CASAGTSGRGEQYF
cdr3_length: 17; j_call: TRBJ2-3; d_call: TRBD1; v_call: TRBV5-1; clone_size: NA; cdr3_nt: TGCGCCAGCAGCTCTGGACAGGGGATAACTAGCACAGATACGCAGTATTTT; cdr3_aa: CASSSGQGITSTDTQYF
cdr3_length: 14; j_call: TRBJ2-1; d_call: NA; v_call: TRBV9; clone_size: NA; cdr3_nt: TGTGCCAGCAGCCCCCAGGGTTTCAACAATGAGCAGTTCTTC; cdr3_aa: CASSPQGFNNEQFF
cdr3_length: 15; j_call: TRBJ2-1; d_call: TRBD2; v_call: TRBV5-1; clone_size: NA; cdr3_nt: TGCGCCAGCAGCTCACTAGCGGGAGGTTTATATGAGCAGTTCTTC; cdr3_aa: CASSSLAGGLYEQFF
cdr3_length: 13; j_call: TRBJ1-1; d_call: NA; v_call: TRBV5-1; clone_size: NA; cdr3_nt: TGCGCCAGCAGCTTGGGTGGGGCCGCTGAAGCTTTCTTT; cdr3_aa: CASSLGGAAEAFF
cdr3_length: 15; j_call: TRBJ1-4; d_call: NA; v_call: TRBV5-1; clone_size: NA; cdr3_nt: TGCGCCAGCAGCTTCAAGGGAGGTGGTAATGAAAAACTGTTTTTT; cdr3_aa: CASSFKGGGNEKLFF
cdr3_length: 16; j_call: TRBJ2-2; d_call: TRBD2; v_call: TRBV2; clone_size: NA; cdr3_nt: TGTGCCAGCAGTGCCGGGAGGACCCAGAACACCGGGGAGCTGTTTTTT; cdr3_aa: CASSAGRTQNTGELFF
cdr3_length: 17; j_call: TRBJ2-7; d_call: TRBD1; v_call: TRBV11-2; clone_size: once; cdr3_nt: TGTGCCAGCAGCGACTACCGGGACAGGGGGCGCGTCTACGAGCAGTACTTC; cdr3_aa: CASSDYRDRGRVYEQYF
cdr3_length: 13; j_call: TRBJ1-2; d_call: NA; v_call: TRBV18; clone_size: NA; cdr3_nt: TGTGCCAGCTCACCAATGGATGGGGAAGGCTACACCTTC; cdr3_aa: CASSPMDGEGYTF
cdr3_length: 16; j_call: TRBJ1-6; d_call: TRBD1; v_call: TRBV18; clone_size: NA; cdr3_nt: TGTGCCAGCTCACCACGGGACAGGAGGAATAATTCACCCCTCCACTTT; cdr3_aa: CASSPRDRRNNSPLHF
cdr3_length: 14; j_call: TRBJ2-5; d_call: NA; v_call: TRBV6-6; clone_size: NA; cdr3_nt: TGTGCCAGCAGTGACTTTGGCCCCCCGGAGACCCAGTACTTC; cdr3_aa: CASSDFGPPETQYF
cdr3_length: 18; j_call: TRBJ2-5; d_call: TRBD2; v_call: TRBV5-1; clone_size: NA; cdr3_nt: TGCGCCAGCAGCCGCCGACTAGCGGGAGGAACCGCCCAAGAGACCCAGTACTTC; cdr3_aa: CASSRRLAGGTAQETQYF
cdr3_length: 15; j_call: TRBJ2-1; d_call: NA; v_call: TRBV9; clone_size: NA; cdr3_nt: TGTGCCAGCAGCGTAAGACAGGCCTCCTACAATGAGCAGTTCTTC; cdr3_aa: CASSVRQASYNEQFF
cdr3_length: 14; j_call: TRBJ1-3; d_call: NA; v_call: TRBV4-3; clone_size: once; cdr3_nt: TGCGCCAGCAGCCCACAGGGAGGTGGAAACACCATATATTTT; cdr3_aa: CASSPQGGGNTIYF
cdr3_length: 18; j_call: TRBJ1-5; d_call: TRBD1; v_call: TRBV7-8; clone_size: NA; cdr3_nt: TGTGCCAGCAGCTTAGGCCAAAGTGACAGGGGACTGGGCCAGCCCCAGCATTTT; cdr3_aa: CASSLGQSDRGLGQPQHF
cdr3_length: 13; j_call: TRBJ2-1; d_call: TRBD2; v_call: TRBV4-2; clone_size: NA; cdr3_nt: TGTGCCAGCAGCCAAGAGGGGGGGGGTGAGCAGTTCTTC; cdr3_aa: CASSQEGGGEQFF
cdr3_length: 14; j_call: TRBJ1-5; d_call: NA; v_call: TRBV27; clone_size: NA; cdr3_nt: TGTGCCAGCAAGGAGGGGCAGGGAAATCAGCCCCAGCATTTT; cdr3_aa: CASKEGQGNQPQHF
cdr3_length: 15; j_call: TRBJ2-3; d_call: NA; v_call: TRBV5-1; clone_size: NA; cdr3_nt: TGCGCCAGCAGCGCCGACGCGGGATCCACAGATACGCAGTATTTT; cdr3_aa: CASSADAGSTDTQYF
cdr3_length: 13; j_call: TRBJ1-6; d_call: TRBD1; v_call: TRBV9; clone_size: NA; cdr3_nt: TGTGCCAGCAGCTCAGGGGGGGAGGCACCCCTCCACTTT; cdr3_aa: CASSSGGEAPLHF
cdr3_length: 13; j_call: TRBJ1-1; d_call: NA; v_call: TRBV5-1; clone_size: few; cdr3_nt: TGCGCCAGCAGCTTGGGGGGGAACACTGAAGCTTTCTTT; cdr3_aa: CASSLGGNTEAFF
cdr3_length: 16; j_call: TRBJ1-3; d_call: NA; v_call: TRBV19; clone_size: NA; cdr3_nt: TGTGCCAGTAGTATAGGAAAGGCGTACTCTGGAAACACCATATATTTT; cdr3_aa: CASSIGKAYSGNTIYF
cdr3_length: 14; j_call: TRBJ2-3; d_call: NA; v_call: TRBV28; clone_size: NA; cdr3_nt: TGTGCCAGCAGTTTTGCGGGGTTCACAGATACGCAGTATTTT; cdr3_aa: CASSFAGFTDTQYF
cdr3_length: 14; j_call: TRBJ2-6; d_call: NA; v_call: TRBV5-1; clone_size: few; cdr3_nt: TGCGCCAGCAGCTTGAGCTCTGGGGCCAACGTCCTGACTTTC; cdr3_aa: CASSLSSGANVLTF
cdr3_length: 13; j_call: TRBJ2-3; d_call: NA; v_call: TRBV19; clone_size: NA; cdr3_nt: TGTGCCAGTAGTATCCTGGGCCCAGATACGCAGTATTTT; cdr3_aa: CASSILGPDTQYF
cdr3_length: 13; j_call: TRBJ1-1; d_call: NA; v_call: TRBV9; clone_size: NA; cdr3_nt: TGTGCCAGCAGCCCCCTGATGAACACTGAAGCTTTCTTT; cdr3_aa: CASSPLMNTEAFF